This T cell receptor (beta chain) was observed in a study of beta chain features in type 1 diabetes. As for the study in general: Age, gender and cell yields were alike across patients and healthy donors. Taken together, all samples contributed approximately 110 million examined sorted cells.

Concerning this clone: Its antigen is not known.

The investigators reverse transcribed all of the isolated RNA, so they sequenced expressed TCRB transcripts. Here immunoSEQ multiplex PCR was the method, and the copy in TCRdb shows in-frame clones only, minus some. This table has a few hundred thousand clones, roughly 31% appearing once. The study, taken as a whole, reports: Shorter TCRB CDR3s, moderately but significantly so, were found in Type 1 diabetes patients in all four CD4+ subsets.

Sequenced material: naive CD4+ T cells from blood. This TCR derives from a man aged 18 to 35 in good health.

The CDR3 sequence: CASRNTGLPEQFF. CDR3 DNA: TGTGCCAGCCGAAATACGGGACTCCCTGAGCAGTTCTTC. The rearrangement joins TRBV6-5 to TRBJ2-1, with D possibly TRBD2 on 6 matching bases. V lost 8 bases and J lost 9, with 17 bases in between. The CDR3 loop spans 13 amino acids. Germline-derived CDR1 and CDR2 are MNHEY and SVGAGI.